Presented here are 31 T cell receptor beta chains from one specimen sequenced in a study of blood T cell repertoires in COVID-19. Sequencing used immunoSEQ multiplex PCR; TCRdb keeps in-frame clones, though not all of them. The sample lists approximately 440,000 clones, around 89% occurring once. Material: peripheral blood. The receptor set was obtained from a woman between 45 and 60 years old with COVID-19, enrolled during active disease.

The rearrangement joins TRBV6-5 to TRBJ2-1; D possibly corresponds to TRBD1 (6 bases). Trimming left V 6 bases short and J 5 bases short, with 17 bases between. The CDR3 has 15 residues. Per germline, CDR1 MNHEY and CDR2 SVGAGI. Here the CDR3 DNA reads TGTGCCAGCAGCAGAGGGGGTACAGTTAACAATGAGCAGTTCTTC. It yields the protein CASSRGGTVNNEQFF.

V gene TRBV3-1 (or the pseudogene TRBV3-2) combines with J gene TRBJ2-7; TRBD1 aligns across 7 bases. V trimming: 3 bases; J trimming: 7 bases; junction bases outside the gene matches: 9. The germline gives CDR1 LGHDT, CDR2 YNNKEL (reference sequence). The CDR3 loop spans 14 amino acids. The CDR3 coding sequence is TGTGCCAGCAGCCATGGCAGGGGGAGAGAAGAGCAGTACTTC. Protein: CASSHGRGREEQYF.

The rearrangement joins TRBV18 to TRBJ2-1; no clear D gene. The CDR3 spans 19 residues. Germline assignment: CDR1 KGHSH and CDR2 LQKENI. V was shortened by 3 bases and J by 0 bases, with 21 bases between the two germline ends. CDR3 nucleotides: TGTGCCAGCTCACCGGCCGGCAGGCGCGACCCAAGCTCCTACAATGAGCAGTTCTTC. Translated: CASSPAGRRDPSSYNEQFF.

A note on this clone: A junction end diverges from the germline sequence, so it may reflect a read error. The rearrangement uses TRBV28 and TRBJ2-1; 8 bases are shared with TRBD1. Germline V CDR1 and CDR2: MDHEN, SYDVKM. The CDR3 has 13 residues. The CDR3 region has the DNA TGTGCCAGCAGTTCCTTGGACAGGGCCTCCATGGTCTTC. As protein: CASSSLDRASMVF. The variable domain in full, with the rest retrieved from reference TRBV28 and TRBJ2-1, is DVKVTQSSRYLVKRTGEKVFLECVQDMDHENMFWYRQDPGLGLRLIYFSYDVKMKEKGDIPEGYSVSREKKERFSLILESASTNQTSMYLCASSSLDRASMVFGPGTRLTVL.

The chain has TRBV5-1 and TRBJ1-1, with D hard to call. The CDR3 is 14 residues long. The germline V and J ends were trimmed by 0 bases and 4 bases, with 10 bases remaining between them. Germline V gives CDR1 SGHRS, CDR2 YFSETQ. The CDR3 protein is CASSLAAWSTEAFF. The DNA for the CDR3 is TGCGCCAGCAGCTTGGCGGCCTGGAGCACTGAAGCTTTCTTT. The variable domain in full, completed from reference TRBV5-1 and TRBJ1-1, reads KAGVTQTPRYLIKTRGQQVTLSCSPISGHRSVSWYQQTPGQGLQFLFEYFSETQRNKGNFPGRFSGRQFSNSRSEMNVSTLELGDSALYLCASSLAAWSTEAFFGQGTRLTVV.

CDR3 DNA: TGTGCCAGCAGCGCCACAGGGATTATGTACCACGAGCAGTACTTC. Protein sequence: CASSATGIMYHEQYF. J is TRBJ2-7 and V is TRBV27; tentatively, D is TRBD1 (6 bases). Trimming cost V 6 bases and J 5 bases, with 20 bases left between them. Germline V gene data show CDR1 as MNHEY and CDR2 as SMNVEV (reference sequence). This CDR3 has 15 residues.

Only one count was recorded for this clone. Other DNA sequences in the sample encode the same CDR3. The gene calls are TRBV3-1 (or the pseudogene TRBV3-2) and TRBJ2-7, with 11 bases matching TRBD2. Germline V gives CDR1 LGHDT, CDR2 YNNKEL (reference sequence). Trimming removed 4 bases from V and 0 bases from J; junction bases left unmatched: 2. The length of the CDR3 is 15 residues. CDR3 amino acids: CASSPGLAASYEQYF. CDR3 DNA: TGTGCCAGCAGCCCGGGACTAGCGGCCTCCTACGAGCAGTACTTC.

V and J are TRBV10-3 and TRBJ2-6; 9 bases fit TRBD1. This CDR3 has 17 amino acids. The germline gives CDR1 ENHRY, CDR2 SYGVKD. With 6 bases clipped from V and 0 bases from J, the junction kept 6 bases outside the gene matches. The CDR3 nucleotides read TGTGCCATCAGAGCGACAGGGGGGGGCTCTGGGGCCAACGTCCTGACTTTC. It translates to CAIRATGGGSGANVLTF.

This chain joins TRBV2 and TRBJ1-6; D is unresolved. This CDR3 contains 12 residues. V shed 6 bases and J shed 10 bases, with 10 bases lying between them. From germline, CDR1 is SNHLY and CDR2 FYNNEI. The CDR3 here is CASSEVYSPLHF. CDR3 coding DNA: TGTGCCAGCAGCGAGGTATACTCACCCCTCCACTTT. The variable domain in full, with the rest retrieved from reference TRBV2 and TRBJ1-6, is EPEVTQTPSHQVTQMGQEVILRCVPISNHLYFYWYRQILGQKVEFLVSFYNNEISEKSEIFDDQFSVERPDGSNFTLKIRSTKLEDSAMYFCASSEVYSPLHFGNGTRLTVT.

The chain uses TRBV6-5 and TRBJ2-7, with 7 bases lining up with TRBD2. V shed 2 bases, J shed 5 bases, and the junction held 6 bases outside the gene matches. Germline V gene lookup returns CDR1 MNHEY and CDR2 SVGAGI. The CDR3 sequence is 14 residues long. CDR3 coding DNA: TGTGCCAGCAGTTACGGGGGGGTCTGGGACGAGCAGTACTTC. Its protein is CASSYGGVWDEQYF.

The chain joins TRBV5-1 to TRBJ1-2, with 8 bases aligning to TRBD1. The CDR3 covers 15 residues. Germline CDR1 and CDR2: SGHRS and YFSETQ. With V trimmed by 0 bases and J by 6 bases, 7 bases remained unmatched. CDR3 sequence (DNA): TGCGCCAGCAGCTTGGAAGGCAGGGGGCTGGATGGCTACACCTTC. Protein product: CASSLEGRGLDGYTF.

The rearrangement joins TRBV10-3 to TRBJ1-2, with D unclear. V lost 4 bases to trimming and J lost 2 bases, with 8 bases between them. Looked up from germline, CDR1 is ENHRY and CDR2 is SYGVKD. The CDR3 has 13 residues. CDR3 loop: CAISGGENYGYTF. In DNA, the CDR3 is TGTGCCATCAGTGGTGGAGAGAACTATGGCTACACCTTC.

CDR3 sequence (DNA): TGTGCCAGCAGCCAAACAAGTAATATAGGGGTCGGATCACCCCTCCACTTT. Amino acids: CASSQTSNIGVGSPLHF. The chain has TRBV11-2 and TRBJ1-6, with a weak D call TRBD1 (5 bases). The germline V and J ends were trimmed by 5 bases and 10 bases, with 24 bases remaining between them. Germline CDR1 is SGHAT and CDR2 is FQNNGV. This CDR3 has 17 residues.

This chain connects TRBV18 to TRBJ2-1; 9 nucleotides align to TRBD2. Germline-derived CDR1 and CDR2 are KGHSH and LQKENI. V lost 2 bases and J lost 10; bases outside the gene matches: 9. The CDR3 totals 15 residues. The CDR3 reads CASSPDASGEGEQFF. In DNA, the CDR3 is TGTGCCAGCTCACCAGATGCTAGCGGGGAAGGGGAGCAGTTCTTC.

This clone was observed once. The chain couples TRBV2 to TRBJ2-6; D is unclear. V was pared by 4 bases and J by 0 bases, with 10 bases between. Germline CDR1 is SNHLY and CDR2 is FYNNEI. The CDR3 has 16 amino acids. The CDR3 loop reads CASSAPTPSGANVLTF. CDR3 bases: TGTGCCAGCAGTGCTCCTACCCCCTCTGGGGCCAACGTCCTGACTTTC. Complete variable domain (other parts from reference TRBV2 and TRBJ2-6): EPEVTQTPSHQVTQMGQEVILRCVPISNHLYFYWYRQILGQKVEFLVSFYNNEISEKSEIFDDQFSVERPDGSNFTLKIRSTKLEDSAMYFCASSAPTPSGANVLTFGAGSRLTVL.

V gene TRBV5-6 combines with J gene TRBJ2-3; 7 nucleotides agree with TRBD1. The germline CDR1 and CDR2 sequences are SGHDT and YYEEEE. The V gene end was trimmed by 6 bases and the J gene end by 0 bases; junction bases not matched to a gene: 4. This CDR3 has 14 amino acids. CDR3 loop: CASIHRGSTDTQYF. The CDR3 bases are TGTGCCAGCATTCACAGGGGTAGCACAGATACGCAGTATTTT.

The J gene is TRBJ1-1, the V gene TRBV12-3 or TRBV12-4; D is undetermined. The CDR3 covers 12 residues. Trimming left V 3 bases short and J 2 bases short, with 4 bases between. The CDR3 here is CASSLGNTEAFF. The CDR3 region has the DNA TGTGCCAGCAGTTTGGGCAACACTGAAGCTTTCTTT.

The chain uses TRBV7-9 and TRBJ2-6; 9 bases are shared with TRBD1. The CDR3 consists of 17 residues. Per the germline V gene, CDR1 is SEHNR and CDR2 is FQNEAQ (reference sequence). J gave up 0 bases and V 4 bases, and 4 bases lay outside the gene matches. CDR3 in DNA: TGTGCCAGCAGCTCCCTGACAGGGGGCTCTGGGGCCAACGTCCTGACTTTC. Protein sequence: CASSSLTGGSGANVLTF. Full variable domain (remainder filled in from reference TRBV7-9 and TRBJ2-6): DTGVSQNPRHKITKRGQNVTFRCDPISEHNRLYWYRQTLGQGPEFLTYFQNEAQLEKSRLLSDRFSAERPKGSFSTLEIQRTEQGDSAMYLCASSSLTGGSGANVLTFGAGSRLTVL.

J is TRBJ2-3 and V is TRBV3-1 (or the pseudogene TRBV3-2), with 8 bases aligning to TRBD2. The CDR3 totals 17 residues. Germline-derived CDR1 and CDR2 are LGHDT and YNNKEL (reference sequence). Losses at the gene ends were 1 base for V and 5 bases for J; bases not matched to a gene: 11. The CDR3 loop is CASSQAALAGGLDTQYF. The CDR3 DNA sequence: TGTGCCAGCAGCCAAGCGGCGCTAGCGGGCGGCTTAGATACGCAGTATTTT.

The chain couples TRBV29-1 to TRBJ2-7; weak D call: TRBD2 (6 bases). V lost 6 bases and J lost 3, with 12 bases in between. The CDR3 runs 12 residues. Germline loops: CDR1 SQVTM, CDR2 ANQGSEA. As DNA, the CDR3 is TGCAGCGTCGCCGCGGGGAACTACGAGCAGTACTTC. It translates to CSVAAGNYEQYF.

The chain employs TRBV6-1 and TRBJ2-5, with 13 bases aligning to TRBD2. In germline, CDR1 is MNHNS, CDR2 SASEGT. The ends lost 3 bases at V and 1 base at J; junction bases unmatched: 8. The CDR3 spans 18 residues. CDR3 amino acids: CASSDRLAGGASQETQYF. CDR3 nucleotide sequence: TGTGCCAGCAGTGACCGACTAGCGGGGGGCGCCAGCCAAGAGACCCAGTACTTC.

This clone has only a few counts. The chain uses TRBV10-2 and TRBJ2-1, with 10 bases lining up with TRBD2. This CDR3 has 14 amino acids. V lost 2 bases and J lost 7; bases outside the gene matches: 2. Per the germline V gene, CDR1 is WSHSY and CDR2 is SAAADI. The CDR3 DNA reads as TGCGCCAGCAGTGAGACTAGCGGGGCAAATGAGCAGTTCTTC. Its translation: CASSETSGANEQFF.

The chain has TRBV5-1 and TRBJ2-1, with D perhaps TRBD1 (6 bases). The germline V gene has CDR1 SGHRS and CDR2 YFSETQ. The CDR3 is 14 residues long. Trimming left V 0 bases short and J 3 bases short, with 7 bases between. The CDR3 here is CASSLEGGYNEQFF. DNA of the CDR3: TGCGCCAGCAGCTTGGAAGGGGGCTACAATGAGCAGTTCTTC.

V is TRBV27 and J is TRBJ2-1, with TRBD2 matching over 13 bases. The junction had 5 bases not matched to a gene; V was cut back by 4 bases and J by 5 bases. The CDR3 consists of 16 residues. CDR1 is MNHEY and CDR2 is SMNVEV in the germline V gene (reference sequence). In DNA form, the CDR3 reads TGTGCCAGCAGTTCGCCACTAGCGGGGGGGAACAATGAGCAGTTCTTC. It codes for CASSSPLAGGNNEQFF.

The chain has TRBV7-9 and TRBJ2-2; perhaps TRBD2 as D (6 bases). The CDR3 has 16 residues. CDR1 is SEHNR, CDR2 FQNEAQ, per germline (reference sequence). Deletions cut 4 bases from V and 8 bases from J, with 20 bases between. In DNA form, the CDR3 reads TGTGCCAGCAGCTCCGGGACTTTCCGGGGTGTGGGGGAGCTGTTTTTT. Translation: CASSSGTFRGVGELFF.

V and J are TRBV28 and TRBJ2-3; unclear D gene. Germline-derived CDR1 and CDR2 are MDHEN and SYDVKM. The CDR3 consists of 12 residues. Trimming shortened V by 3 bases and J by 5 bases, and 6 bases separated the two germline ends. CDR3: CASSFGQDTQYF. CDR3 nucleotides: TGTGCCAGCAGTTTTGGCCAAGATACGCAGTATTTT.

The chain combines TRBV7-3 with TRBJ1-5; TRBD1 matches 9 bases. The V segment lost 5 bases and the J segment 7 bases; nucleotides outside the gene matches: 9. The CDR3 is 15 amino acids. From germline, CDR1 is SGHTA and CDR2 FQGTGA. For the CDR3, the DNA is TGTGCCAGCAGCCACTACAGCGGACAGGGGCAGCCCCAGCATTTT. Translated, it gives CASSHYSGQGQPQHF.

The rearrangement uses TRBV2 and TRBJ1-4; 7 positions agree with TRBD1. Germline CDR1 is SNHLY and CDR2 is FYNNEI. This CDR3 is built from 14 residues. With 8 bases clipped from V and 5 bases from J, the junction kept 8 bases outside the gene matches. The CDR3 here is CASGVDRQNEKLFF. The CDR3 DNA reads as TGTGCCAGCGGGGTGGACAGGCAAAATGAAAAACTGTTTTTT.

The V call is TRBV6-9, the J call TRBJ1-1; D not certain. This CDR3 contains 13 residues. The germline V and J ends were trimmed by 7 bases and 3 bases, with 12 bases remaining between them. Germline-derived CDR1 and CDR2 are MNHGY and SVAAGI. The CDR3: CASTYGVDTEAFF. For the CDR3, the DNA is TGTGCCAGCACTTACGGGGTGGACACTGAAGCTTTCTTT.

V gene TRBV7-2 combines with J gene TRBJ2-1; weak D call: TRBD2 (7 bases). V was shortened by 1 base and J by 11 bases, with 12 bases between the two germline ends. CDR1 is SGHTA, CDR2 FQGNSA, per germline. The length of the CDR3 is 13 residues. The CDR3 loop is CASSLEGGAKQFF. In nucleotides, the CDR3 is TGTGCCAGCAGCTTAGAGGGGGGGGCGAAGCAGTTCTTC. Full variable domain (rest looked up from reference TRBV7-2 and TRBJ2-1): GAGVSQSPSNKVTEKGKDVELRCDPISGHTALYWYRQSLGQGLEFLIYFQGNSAPDKSGLPSDRFSAERTGGSVSTLTIQRTQQEDSAVYLCASSLEGGAKQFFGPGTRLTVL.

This clone was counted once. The chain recombines TRBV4-1 with TRBJ2-3, with 10 bases lining up with TRBD2. Per germline, CDR1 MGHRA and CDR2 YSYEKL. The CDR3 has 13 amino acids. The junction had 3 bases not matched to a gene; V was cut back by 8 bases and J by 4 bases. The CDR3 sequence is CASRLAGPDTQYF. In nucleotides, the CDR3 is TGCGCCAGCCGACTAGCGGGCCCAGATACGCAGTATTTT.